The source of this T cell receptor beta chain is a study of cytomegalovirus exposure and HLA in healthy donors listed by TCRdb under 2017. Study-wide context: An earlier analysis of approximately 640 of the donors reported roughly 300 Gb of sequence data and about 100 million unique TCR beta sequences from around 200 million T cells. An early release covering about 600 HLA-typed donors comprised approximately 290 gigabases of sequencing data and tens of millions of unique TCR sequences. Of the 398 genotyped donors, around 81% fell in the genetic ancestry cluster associated with self-reported Caucasian donors. The aim of the study was to test whether cataloging public T cell receptors could identify signatures of past pathogen exposure. The study used immunosequencing to profile the T cell repertoires of 670 or so subjects and linked those repertoires to cytomegalovirus serostatus. Besides the first cohort of approximately 710 subjects, a separate validation cohort made up of over 100 different subjects was used. To predict cytomegalovirus infection status, the study combined high-throughput TCR immunosequencing, statistical association of individual TCRs with disease status, and machine learning. In a later analysis, previously published TCR beta repertoires from 500 to 750 donors were re-analyzed and high-resolution HLA genotyping was added so that TCR occurrence patterns could be studied. Rather than drawing on any new phenotypic data, the later analysis identified candidate immune exposures from TCR beta sequences and the way those sequences occurred across donors. In an earlier analysis of 587 of the donors, high-throughput TCR beta sequencing was used to judge whether each TCR beta V gene segment behaved as functional or pseudogenic. Donor age, sex, ethnicity and CMV serostatus were collected together with the repertoire data. In a later genetic analysis, genome-wide SNP genotypes for about three fifths of the roughly 670 donors were used, and that subset was treated as a discovery cohort. Every repertoire in the discovery cohort had been generated on one and the same sequencing platform. HLA typing included class I and class II loci at four-digit resolution. Typing coverage differed by locus: A, B, C, DRB1 and DQB1 were typed in about 620-640 donors, DQA1 in approximately 520, DPA1 in approximately 600, and DPB1 in 400 to 480. Because of strong linkage in the cohort, roughly five DR-DQ haplotypes were treated as single units for association and clustering. Among over 350 genotyped donors of the cohort, an average of about 240,000 unique TCR beta nucleotide sequences were sequenced per donor, around a sixth of them non-productive. Overall study results and their limits: Because HLA typing was missing for some donors at each locus, association tests included only the typed subset. In this cohort, only TCR beta chains were sequenced, and detectable features were limited by the absence of alpha or paired-chain data. The authors suggested that the approach could potentially be generalized to other disease states and immunological phenotypes. Most TCR sequences were observed very rarely across donors, whereas some public TCRs were present in many individuals. Compared with the roughly 600-donor mean, donors in an Asian-associated ancestry cluster had fewer N-insertions in productive TCRs, according to a later genetic analysis. The classifier was reported to diagnose cytomegalovirus status with high specificity and sensitivity in both the original and validation cohorts. Correlated functional status among segregating V segments might reflect linkage disequilibrium, but an unknown experimental factor could not be ruled out. A later analysis found that most CMV-associated TCR beta chains appeared HLA-restricted, with HLA associations seemingly driven largely by CMV exposure. Several of the top co-occurrence clusters appeared to be linked to parvovirus B19, influenza, CMV and Epstein-Barr virus, according to a later analysis. In vitro tests confirmed that a few of the cytomegalovirus-associated TCR beta chains recognize cytomegalovirus antigens. When HLA alleles, especially DR and DQ, strongly co-occurred, TCR associations were difficult to assign to individual alleles. Presence/absence analyses assumed roughly uniform sequencing depth across donors, an assumption that may not hold. Specific HLA alleles were associated with about 17,000 TCR beta sequences at a false discovery rate of 0.05 in a later analysis. For the cohort, immune exposure information was limited to CMV serostatus. The sequencing pipeline was judged likely to have produced a cluster of highly shared sequence variants as a technical artifact. In an earlier analysis of 587 of the donors, most TCR beta V segments were observed in productive rearrangements about 87% or about 30% of the time, broadly matching IMGT annotations. In a later analysis, TCR association rates were found to vary across HLA loci, with the most associated TCRs seen for DRB1 alleles and the fewest for HLA-C alleles. About 17 rarely observed V segments, including chromosome 9 orphons, were excluded from the earlier analysis of several hundred of the donors because counts were too low. The study gave a list of about 150 TCR beta chains associated with cytomegalovirus. In a later genetic analysis, a missense DCLRE1C variant was associated with V-gene and J-gene trimming of TCR beta chains, and the association was replicated in an independent cohort. A further reported finding was that TCR beta sequences accurately predicted the HLA-A and HLA-B alleles for most subjects in the first cohort. In a later analysis, HLA-associated TCR beta chains showed more clonal expansion and lower generation probabilities than non-associated chains that were equally common. Some IMGT-functional V segments, including TRBV6-2 and TRBV6-3, could not be told apart with the 87-base-pair reads, so those segments were excluded.

The cohort comprised 710 or so healthy bone marrow donors. At the time of sampling, every cohort member was nominally healthy, though immune exposures that went unrecorded were likely present. The donor tested CMV seronegative, placing the donor among the roughly 340 seronegative members of the cohort. A peripheral blood sample was collected from each donor, and TCR beta sequencing was performed on peripheral blood mononuclear cells. The Qiagen DNeasy Blood Extraction Kit was used to extract genomic DNA from the blood cell samples. The CDR1 and CDR2 encoded by the germline V gene (reference sequence) are MNHNY and SVGAGI. V sheds 4 bases and J sheds 2 bases, leaving 9 bases between their ends. The CDR3 runs 15 residues from the cysteine to the phenylalanine. Only the CDR3 DNA stays, 45 bases, in frame from base 1. Regarding this clone: It lacks a known antigen. Per-base quality was not reported, and no clone a single base away is much larger than it.

The library was prepared using the immunoSEQ multiplex PCR assay. A mixture of 60 forward primers for TCR Vbeta segments and 13 reverse primers for TCR Jbeta segments was used in the multiplex PCR. The CDR3 region of rearranged TCR beta genes was amplified from genomic DNA with a multiplex PCR assay. Amplified TCR beta libraries were sequenced as 87-base-pair reads on the Illumina HiSeq System. The original methods were these. In a later analysis, some 80 million unique TCR beta chains were counted across the roughly 670 repertoires, and roughly 10 million of these chains were shared by at least two donors. Raw reads were error-corrected and collapsed into unique sequences with a nearest-neighbor algorithm that merged closely related sequences to remove PCR and sequencing errors. CDR3 sequences were aligned to IMGT reference sequences to assign V, D and J gene segments. For a sequence to be retained, a match of at least six nucleotides was required to both a V gene segment and a J gene segment. Rearrangements were called productive when the CDR3 lacked stop codons and stayed in frame with V and J; all others were non-productive. Following IMGT convention, CDR3 was defined as the stretch from the second conserved V-encoded cysteine to the conserved J-encoded phenylalanine. In an earlier analysis of around 600 of the donors, sequences lacking an unambiguous match to a single V gene segment were excluded. In an earlier analysis of 450 to 700 of the donors, V segments were called functional above 56.7% productive rearrangements and were called segregating when the between-donor standard deviation exceeded 5%. A statistical classification framework was built to diagnose cytomegalovirus status from the catalog of TCR beta chain sequences. V and J gene assignment, in a later analysis, came from comparing TCR nucleotide sequences with IMGT/GENE-DB human TR gene sequences. A later analysis assigned CDR3 sequences and most-parsimonious VDJ recombination scenarios with the TCRdist pipeline. In a later analysis, each TCR beta chain was defined by its CDR3 amino acid sequence together with its V-gene family, and reads lacking a unique V-gene family were excluded. As a way to deal with suspected cross-contamination and a sequencing artifact, a later analysis dropped approximately 570 nucleotide sequences that were highly shared and had low generation probability. For each public chain, a later analysis derived a clonal expansion index from normalized ranks of inferred template counts within each repertoire. In a later analysis, generation probabilities were computed with a VDJ recombination model fitted to out-of-frame rearrangements, and the resulting probabilities were checked against IGoR. A later analysis scored TCR-TCR, TCR-HLA and TCR-CMV co-occurrence with hypergeometric tests, applying a repertoire-size bias correction to TCR pairs. False discovery rates were estimated in a later analysis by permuting HLA or CMV assignments 20 times. A later analysis grouped co-occurring TCRs with DBSCAN, adding TCRdist sequence similarity when clustering within HLA-allele-positive subsets. Co-occurrence clustering excluded repertoires with fewer than 30,000 or more than 120,000 public chains, plus five with anomalous nucleotide sharing. Entries here come from immuneACCESS through TCRdb and include only in-frame sequences with V and J called. Some clones fail to appear in such tables; in the studies checked, an unresolved V gene covers under half of the shortfall, and the cause of the remainder is unknown. That table gives V, J and clone size, and the DNA gave D and trimming. Present in this sample are 100,000 to 140,000 clones, roughly three quarters of which were seen just once. Jointly, the top ten make up roughly 2% of the sample.

The clonotype comes from a man aged 18 to 29 in good health and CMV-seronegative. Recombination linked TRBV6-6 to TRBJ2-6, with TRBD1 tentatively as D gene (5 bases match). The sample comprised PBMCs. The DNA reads as follows: TGTGCCAGCAGTTTACAGGCTACTGGGGCCAACGTCCTGACTTTC. Translated, it reads CASSLQATGANVLTF.